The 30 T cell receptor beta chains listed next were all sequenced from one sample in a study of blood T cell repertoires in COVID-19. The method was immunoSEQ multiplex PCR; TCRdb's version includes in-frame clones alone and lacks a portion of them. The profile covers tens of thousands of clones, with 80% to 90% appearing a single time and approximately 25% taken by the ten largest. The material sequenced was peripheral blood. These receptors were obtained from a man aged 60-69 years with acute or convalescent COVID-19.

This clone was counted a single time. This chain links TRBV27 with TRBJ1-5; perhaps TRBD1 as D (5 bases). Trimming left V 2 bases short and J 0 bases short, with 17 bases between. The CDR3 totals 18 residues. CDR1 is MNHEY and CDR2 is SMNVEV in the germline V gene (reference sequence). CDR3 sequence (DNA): TGTGCCAGCAGTTTAAAGGGGTTGGGGTTATATAGCAATCAGCCCCAGCATTTT. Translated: CASSLKGLGLYSNQPQHF.

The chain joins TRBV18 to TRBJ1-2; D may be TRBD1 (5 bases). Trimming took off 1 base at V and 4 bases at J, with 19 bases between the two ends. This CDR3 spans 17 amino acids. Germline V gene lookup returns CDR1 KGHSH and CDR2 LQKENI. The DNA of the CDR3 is TGTGCCAGCTCACCACGCCAAGACGCAGGGCCGATCTATGGCTACACCTTC. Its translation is CASSPRQDAGPIYGYTF.

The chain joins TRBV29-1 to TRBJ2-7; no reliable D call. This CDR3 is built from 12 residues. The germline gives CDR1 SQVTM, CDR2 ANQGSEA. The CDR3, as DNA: TGCAGTCCGCCATGGGCGTCCTACGAGCAGTACTTC. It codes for CSPPWASYEQYF.

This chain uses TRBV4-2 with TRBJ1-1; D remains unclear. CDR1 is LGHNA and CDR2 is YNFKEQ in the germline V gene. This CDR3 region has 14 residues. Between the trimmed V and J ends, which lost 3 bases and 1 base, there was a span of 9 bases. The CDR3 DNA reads TGTGCCAGCAGCCAGGTCAGTGGGAACACTGAAGCTTTCTTT. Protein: CASSQVSGNTEAFF.

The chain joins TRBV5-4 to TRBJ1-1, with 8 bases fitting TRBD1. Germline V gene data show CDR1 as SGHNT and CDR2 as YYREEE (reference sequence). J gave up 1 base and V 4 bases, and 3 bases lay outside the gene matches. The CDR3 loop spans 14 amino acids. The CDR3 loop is CASSTGGANTEAFF. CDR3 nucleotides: TGTGCCAGCAGCACAGGGGGGGCGAACACTGAAGCTTTCTTT.

The CDR3 nucleotides are TGTGCCAGCAGTCGGGACAGGAACATGAACACTGAAGCTTTCTTT. It translates to CASSRDRNMNTEAFF. V is TRBV2 and J is TRBJ1-1, with 8 bases lining up with TRBD1. Germline CDR1 is SNHLY and CDR2 is FYNNEI. The trim removed 5 bases at V and 0 bases at J, leaving 5 bases unmatched. The CDR3 length is 15 residues.

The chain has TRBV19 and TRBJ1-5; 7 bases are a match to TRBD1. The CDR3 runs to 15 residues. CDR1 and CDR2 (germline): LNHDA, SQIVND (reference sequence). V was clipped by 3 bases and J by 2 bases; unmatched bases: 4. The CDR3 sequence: CASSIGGTGNQPQHF. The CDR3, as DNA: TGTGCCAGTAGTATTGGCGGGACAGGCAATCAGCCCCAGCATTTT.

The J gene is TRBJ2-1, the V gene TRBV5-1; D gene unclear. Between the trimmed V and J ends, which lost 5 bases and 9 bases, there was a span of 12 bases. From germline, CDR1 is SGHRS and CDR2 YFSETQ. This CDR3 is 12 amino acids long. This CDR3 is CASRIASTEQFF. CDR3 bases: TGCGCCAGCAGAATCGCTAGTACTGAGCAGTTCTTC.

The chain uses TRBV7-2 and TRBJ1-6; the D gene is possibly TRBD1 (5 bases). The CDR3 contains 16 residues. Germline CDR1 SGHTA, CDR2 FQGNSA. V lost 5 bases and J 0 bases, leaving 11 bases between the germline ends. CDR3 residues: CASSTRVISYNSPLHF. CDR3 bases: TGTGCCAGCAGCACCAGGGTGATCTCCTATAATTCACCCCTCCACTTT.

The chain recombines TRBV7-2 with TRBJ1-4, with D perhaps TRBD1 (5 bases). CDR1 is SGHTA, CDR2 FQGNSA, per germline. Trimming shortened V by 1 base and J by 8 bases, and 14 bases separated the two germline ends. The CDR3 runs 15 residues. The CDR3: CASSLVGGGVEKLFF. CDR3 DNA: TGTGCCAGCAGCTTAGTTGGGGGAGGGGTGGAAAAACTGTTTTTT.

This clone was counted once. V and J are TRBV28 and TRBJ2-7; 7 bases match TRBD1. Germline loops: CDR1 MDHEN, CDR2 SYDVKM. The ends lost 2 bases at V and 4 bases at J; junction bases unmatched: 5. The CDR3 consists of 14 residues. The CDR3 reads CASSLGQVQYEQYF. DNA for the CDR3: TGTGCCAGCAGTTTAGGACAGGTGCAGTACGAGCAGTACTTC.

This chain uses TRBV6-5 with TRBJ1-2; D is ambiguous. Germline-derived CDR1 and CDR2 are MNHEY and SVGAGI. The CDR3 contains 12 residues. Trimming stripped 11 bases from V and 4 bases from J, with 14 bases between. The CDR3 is CAGGTGFYGYTF. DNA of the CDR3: TGTGCCGGTGGAACGGGGTTCTATGGCTACACCTTC.

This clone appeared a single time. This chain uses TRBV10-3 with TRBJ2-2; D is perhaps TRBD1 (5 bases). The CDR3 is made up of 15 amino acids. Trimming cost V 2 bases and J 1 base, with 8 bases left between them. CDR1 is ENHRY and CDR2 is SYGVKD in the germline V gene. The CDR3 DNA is TGTGCCATCAGTGAGAGGCAGGGGAACACCGGGGAGCTGTTTTTT. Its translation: CAISERQGNTGELFF.

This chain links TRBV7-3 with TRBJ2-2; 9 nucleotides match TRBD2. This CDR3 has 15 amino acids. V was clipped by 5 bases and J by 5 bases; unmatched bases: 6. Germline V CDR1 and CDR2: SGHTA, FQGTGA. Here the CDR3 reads CASSPGLAGTGELFF. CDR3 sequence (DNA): TGTGCCAGCAGCCCGGGACTAGCTGGGACCGGGGAGCTGTTTTTT.

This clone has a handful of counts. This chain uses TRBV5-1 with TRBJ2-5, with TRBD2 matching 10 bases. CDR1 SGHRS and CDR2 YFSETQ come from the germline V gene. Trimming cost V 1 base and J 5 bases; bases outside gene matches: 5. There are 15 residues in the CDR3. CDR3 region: CASSLKRGGRETQYF. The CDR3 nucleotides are TGCGCCAGCAGCTTGAAGCGGGGGGGCCGGGAGACCCAGTACTTC. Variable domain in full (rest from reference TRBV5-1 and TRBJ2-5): KAGVTQTPRYLIKTRGQQVTLSCSPISGHRSVSWYQQTPGQGLQFLFEYFSETQRNKGNFPGRFSGRQFSNSRSEMNVSTLELGDSALYLCASSLKRGGRETQYFGPGTRLLVL.

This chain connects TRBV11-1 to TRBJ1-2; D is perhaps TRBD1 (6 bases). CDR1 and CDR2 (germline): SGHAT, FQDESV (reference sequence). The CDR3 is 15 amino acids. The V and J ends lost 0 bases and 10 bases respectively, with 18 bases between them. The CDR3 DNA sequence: TGTGCCAGCAGCTTAGCGGGCGTGGGGGCGCCCCTCTACACCTTC. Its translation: CASSLAGVGAPLYTF.

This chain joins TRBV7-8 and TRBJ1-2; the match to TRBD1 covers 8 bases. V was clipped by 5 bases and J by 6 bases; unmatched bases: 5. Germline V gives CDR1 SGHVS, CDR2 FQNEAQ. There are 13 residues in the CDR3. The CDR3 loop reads CASSPWTGNGYTF. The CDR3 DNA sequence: TGTGCCAGCAGCCCCTGGACAGGGAATGGCTACACCTTC.

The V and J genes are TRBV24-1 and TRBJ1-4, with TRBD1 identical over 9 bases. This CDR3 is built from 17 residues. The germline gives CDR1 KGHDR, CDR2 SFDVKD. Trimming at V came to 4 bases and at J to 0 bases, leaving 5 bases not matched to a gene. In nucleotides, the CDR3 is TGTGCCACCAGTGAGGCGGGACAGGGCGCAACTAATGAAAAACTGTTTTTT. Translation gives CATSEAGQGATNEKLFF.

The chain's CDR3 is CASSSGGGYYQPQHF. CDR3 in DNA: TGTGCCAGCAGCTCCGGAGGGGGCTACTATCAGCCCCAGCATTTT. The V gene is TRBV7-8, the J gene TRBJ1-5; 7 bases fit TRBD1. Germline lookup yields CDR1 SGHVS and CDR2 FQNEAQ. J lost 5 bases, V lost 4 bases, and 8 bases had no gene match. The CDR3 extends over 15 amino acids.

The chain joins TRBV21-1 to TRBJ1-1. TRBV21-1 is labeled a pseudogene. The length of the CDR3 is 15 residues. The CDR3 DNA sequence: TGTGCCAGCAGAAGCCGGCGGGGGCAACTAAAAGAAGCTTTCTTT. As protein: CASRSRRGQLKEAFF.

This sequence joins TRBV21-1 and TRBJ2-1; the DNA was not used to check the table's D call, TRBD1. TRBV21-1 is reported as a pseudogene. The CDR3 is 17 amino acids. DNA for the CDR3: TGTGCCAGCAGCAAAGCGGGGTGGACAGTCTCCTACAATGAGCAGTTCTTC. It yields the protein CASSKAGWTVSYNEQFF.

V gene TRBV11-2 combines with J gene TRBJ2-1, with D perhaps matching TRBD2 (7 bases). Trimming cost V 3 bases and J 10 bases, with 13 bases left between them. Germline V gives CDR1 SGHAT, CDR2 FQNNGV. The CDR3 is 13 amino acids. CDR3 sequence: CASSLMGGAEQFF. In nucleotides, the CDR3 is TGTGCCAGCAGCTTGATGGGGGGGGCGGAGCAGTTCTTC.

The CDR3 spells CASGRLVTGGSSYNEQFF. The CDR3 coding sequence is TGTGCCAGCGGCCGCCTTGTTACAGGAGGGAGCTCCTACAATGAGCAGTTCTTC. The V call is TRBV9, the J call TRBJ2-1; D perhaps matches TRBD2 (6 bases). The CDR3 is made up of 18 amino acids. The V gene lost 7 bases and the J gene lost 0 bases, with 23 bases spanning the gap. From germline, CDR1 is SGDLS and CDR2 YYNGEE.

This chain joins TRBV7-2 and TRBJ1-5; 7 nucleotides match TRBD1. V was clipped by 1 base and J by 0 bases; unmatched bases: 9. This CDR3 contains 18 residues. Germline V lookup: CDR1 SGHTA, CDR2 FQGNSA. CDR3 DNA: TGTGCCAGCAGCTTAGTGGCAGGGGGGAGACGTAGCAATCAGCCCCAGCATTTT. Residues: CASSLVAGGRRSNQPQHF.

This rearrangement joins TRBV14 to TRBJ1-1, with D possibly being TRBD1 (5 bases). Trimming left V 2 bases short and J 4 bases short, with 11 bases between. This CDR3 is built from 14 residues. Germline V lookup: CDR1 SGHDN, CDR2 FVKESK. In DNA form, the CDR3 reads TGTGCCAGCAGCCAAAGGGGAATTAGCACTGAAGCTTTCTTT. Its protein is CASSQRGISTEAFF.

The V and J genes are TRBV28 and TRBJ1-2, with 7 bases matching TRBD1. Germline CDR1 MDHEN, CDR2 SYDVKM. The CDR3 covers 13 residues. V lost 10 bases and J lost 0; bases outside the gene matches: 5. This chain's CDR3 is CATLDRTNYGYTF. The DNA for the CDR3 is TGTGCCACCCTGGACAGGACTAACTATGGCTACACCTTC.

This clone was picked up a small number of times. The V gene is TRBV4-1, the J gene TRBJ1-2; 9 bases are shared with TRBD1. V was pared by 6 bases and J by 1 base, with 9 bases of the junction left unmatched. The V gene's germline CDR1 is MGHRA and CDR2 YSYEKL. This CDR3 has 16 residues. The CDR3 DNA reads TGCGCCAGCAGGGGCCCTGGACAGGGGTTTAACTATGGCTACACCTTC. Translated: CASRGPGQGFNYGYTF.

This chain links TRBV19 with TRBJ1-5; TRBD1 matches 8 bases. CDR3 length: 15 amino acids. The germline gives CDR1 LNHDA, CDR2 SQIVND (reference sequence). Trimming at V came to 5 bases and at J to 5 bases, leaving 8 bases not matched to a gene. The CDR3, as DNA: TGTGCCAGTAGTTCCCTCGGACAGGGCCATCAGCCCCAGCATTTT. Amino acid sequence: CASSSLGQGHQPQHF. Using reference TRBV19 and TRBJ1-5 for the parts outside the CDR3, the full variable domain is DGGITQSPKYLFRKEGQNVTLSCEQNLNHDAMYWYRQDPGQGLRLIYYSQIVNDFQKGDIAEGYSVSREKKESFPLTVTSAQKNPTAFYLCASSSLGQGHQPQHFGDGTRLSIL.

The CDR3 DNA sequence: TGTGCCAGCAGTTTGGGCGGGGGAAACACTGAAGCTTTCTTT. Amino acid sequence: CASSLGGGNTEAFF. The rearrangement joins TRBV28 to TRBJ1-1; the D gene is possibly TRBD1 (5 bases). V gave up 3 bases and J gave up 2 bases, with 10 bases separating them. Per the germline V gene, CDR1 is MDHEN and CDR2 is SYDVKM. The CDR3 sequence is 14 residues long.

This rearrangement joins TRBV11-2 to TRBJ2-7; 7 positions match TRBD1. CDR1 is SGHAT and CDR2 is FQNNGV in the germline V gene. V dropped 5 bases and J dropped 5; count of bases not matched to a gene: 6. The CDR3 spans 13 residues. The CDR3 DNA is TGTGCCAGCAGCATCCACAGGGGTGACGAGCAGTACTTC. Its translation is CASSIHRGDEQYF. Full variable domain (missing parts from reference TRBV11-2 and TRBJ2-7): EAGVAQSPRYKIIEKRQSVAFWCNPISGHATLYWYQQILGQGPKLLIQFQNNGVVDDSQLPKDRFSAERLKGVDSTLKIQPAKLEDSAVYLCASSIHRGDEQYFGPGTRLTVT.